This T cell receptor (beta chain) comes out of a study of blood T cell repertoires in COVID-19. Sequencing was performed with immunoSEQ multiplex PCR; in TCRdb, only in-frame clones are kept and a portion is missing. The table includes approximately 150,000 clones, roughly 78% detected once. This clone is large (0.1 to 1%) within its sample. The V gene lost 5 bases and the J gene lost 4 bases, with 14 bases spanning the gap. The CDR3 consists of 14 residues. CDR1 is MNHEY and CDR2 is SMNVEV in the germline V gene (reference sequence). The clonotype originates from a human donor with acute or convalescent COVID-19. The donor label of this sample is uncertain. The sequenced material came from peripheral blood. The V gene is TRBV27, the J gene TRBJ1-2, with a tentative D call TRBD1 (5 bases). The CDR3, as DNA: TGTGCCAGCAGTCCGACGGTAAGGGGCTATGGCTACACCTTC. It specifies CASSPTVRGYGYTF.